A selection of T cell receptor beta chains follows, all from one sample in a study of cytomegalovirus exposure and HLA in healthy donors. Libraries were prepared by immunoSEQ multiplex PCR; TCRdb keeps only in-frame clonotypes and omits some of them. The table has under 90,000 clones, approximately 82% seen once. Sequenced input: PBMCs. These receptors came from a man in his forties in good health and CMV-seronegative. Each CDR3 is given with its conserved first and last residue. Fields, in order: clone size, D gene, V gene, J gene, CDR3 DNA, CDR3 protein. A D gene is named only where the DNA matches it firmly. Some rows mark clone size as missing; the rest say once, few, many or name a class of expanded clone.

abundance: NA; d_gene: NA; v_gene: TRBV19; j_gene: TRBJ1-5; CDR3nt: TGTGCCAGTAGTATAAAACAATCGGGTCAGCCCCAGCATTTT; CDR3aa: CASSIKQSGQPQHF
abundance: NA; d_gene: NA; v_gene: TRBV28; j_gene: TRBJ2-5; CDR3nt: TGTGCCAGCTACGGGGTTCAAGAGACCCAGTACTTC; CDR3aa: CASYGVQETQYF
abundance: NA; d_gene: NA; v_gene: TRBV15; j_gene: TRBJ1-1; CDR3nt: TGTGCCACCAGCAGTGCCCGGGGACAAGAAGCTTTCTTT; CDR3aa: CATSSARGQEAFF
abundance: NA; d_gene: TRBD1; v_gene: TRBV5-4; j_gene: TRBJ2-7; CDR3nt: TGTGCCAGCAGTACCGGGACAGGGGTATCCTACGAGCAGTACTTC; CDR3aa: CASSTGTGVSYEQYF
abundance: NA; d_gene: NA; v_gene: TRBV5-1; j_gene: TRBJ1-6; CDR3nt: TGCGCCAGCAGCCCTCAGGGTATCGATTCACCCCTCCACTTT; CDR3aa: CASSPQGIDSPLHF
abundance: NA; d_gene: NA; v_gene: TRBV10-3; j_gene: TRBJ1-1; CDR3nt: TGTGCCATCAGTCAACAGGGTAACACTGAAGCTTTCTTT; CDR3aa: CAISQQGNTEAFF
abundance: NA; d_gene: NA; v_gene: TRBV5-8; j_gene: TRBJ1-1; CDR3nt: TGTGCCAGCAGCCTCGGACAGATGAACACTGAAGCTTTCTTT; CDR3aa: CASSLGQMNTEAFF
abundance: NA; d_gene: TRBD2; v_gene: TRBV5-1; j_gene: TRBJ2-5; CDR3nt: TGCGCCAGCAGCTTGGGACCAGCGGGGGTCCAAGAGACCCAGTACTTC; CDR3aa: CASSLGPAGVQETQYF
abundance: NA; d_gene: NA; v_gene: TRBV7-2; j_gene: TRBJ1-5; CDR3nt: TGTGCCAGCAGTGCCGGGGTAAATCAGCCCCAGCATTTT; CDR3aa: CASSAGVNQPQHF
abundance: NA; d_gene: NA; v_gene: TRBV28; j_gene: TRBJ1-2; CDR3nt: TGTGCCAGCAGTTTGAGGGTAGACTATGGCTACACCTTC; CDR3aa: CASSLRVDYGYTF
abundance: NA; d_gene: NA; v_gene: TRBV6-4; j_gene: TRBJ1-4; CDR3nt: TGTGCCAGCAGTGACCCTAGACCCAGGGCTCAAGGTGAAAAACTGTTTTTT; CDR3aa: CASSDPRPRAQGEKLFF
abundance: NA; d_gene: TRBD2; v_gene: TRBV30; j_gene: TRBJ2-6; CDR3nt: TGTGCCTGGACGACTAGCGGGAGGTCTGGGGCCAACGTCCTGACTTTC; CDR3aa: CAWTTSGRSGANVLTF
abundance: NA; d_gene: NA; v_gene: TRBV21-1; j_gene: TRBJ2-7; CDR3nt: TGTGCCAGCACCATACAGGGAAGCTCCTACGAGCAGTACTTC; CDR3aa: CASTIQGSSYEQYF
abundance: few; d_gene: NA; v_gene: TRBV11-2; j_gene: TRBJ1-3; CDR3nt: TGTGCCAGCAGCTCTACTAGGACTGGAAACACCATATATTTT; CDR3aa: CASSSTRTGNTIYF
abundance: NA; d_gene: TRBD1; v_gene: TRBV7-6; j_gene: TRBJ2-7; CDR3nt: TGTGCCAGCAGCTCCCAACAGGACAGGTTAGCCTGCTACGAGCAGTACTTC; CDR3aa: CASSSQQDRLACYEQYF
abundance: NA; d_gene: NA; v_gene: TRBV27; j_gene: TRBJ2-3; CDR3nt: TGTGCCAGCAGTTTGGGGGCTCGGAGAATCACAGATACGCAGTATTTT; CDR3aa: CASSLGARRITDTQYF
abundance: NA; d_gene: NA; v_gene: TRBV9; j_gene: TRBJ2-7; CDR3nt: TGTGCCAGCGGATCGGGACTCCTTACGGGCGAGCAGTACTTC; CDR3aa: CASGSGLLTGEQYF
abundance: NA; d_gene: NA; v_gene: TRBV4-2; j_gene: TRBJ2-1; CDR3nt: TGTGCCAGCAGCCAACTCAACACCAGGGGCTCGAACAATGAGCAGTTCTTC; CDR3aa: CASSQLNTRGSNNEQFF
abundance: NA; d_gene: TRBD2; v_gene: TRBV4-2; j_gene: TRBJ2-5; CDR3nt: TGTGCCAGCAGCCAAGAACTAGCGGGGAAACTTTACTTC; CDR3aa: CASSQELAGKLYF
abundance: NA; d_gene: TRBD2; v_gene: TRBV28; j_gene: TRBJ2-6; CDR3nt: TGTGCCAGCAAAAGTGGCGGGGGGGCCGCTGGGGCCAACGTCCTGACTTTC; CDR3aa: CASKSGGGAAGANVLTF
abundance: NA; d_gene: NA; v_gene: TRBV21-1; j_gene: TRBJ2-7; CDR3nt: TGTGCCAGCAGCAAACCCGAAAGCCCAAAACCAGGGGGTTTCTTGTACGAGCAGTACTTC; CDR3aa: CASSKPESPKPGGFLYEQYF
abundance: NA; d_gene: NA; v_gene: TRBV28; j_gene: TRBJ2-7; CDR3nt: TGTGCCAGCAGTTTGTCCCTGAGGAAGCAGTACTTC; CDR3aa: CASSLSLRKQYF
abundance: once; d_gene: TRBD1; v_gene: TRBV4-2; j_gene: TRBJ2-5; CDR3nt: TGTGCCAGCAGCCAGGACAGGGAAGAGACCCAGTACTTC; CDR3aa: CASSQDREETQYF
abundance: NA; d_gene: NA; v_gene: TRBV6-1; j_gene: TRBJ1-5; CDR3nt: TGTGCCAGCAGTGGGGGACAAAGTAGCAATCAGCCCCAGCATTTT; CDR3aa: CASSGGQSSNQPQHF
abundance: NA; d_gene: TRBD1; v_gene: TRBV5-1; j_gene: TRBJ2-3; CDR3nt: TGCGCCAGCTACCCACAGGGGAGTAGTGATACGCAGTATTTT; CDR3aa: CASYPQGSSDTQYF
abundance: NA; d_gene: NA; v_gene: TRBV5-4; j_gene: TRBJ1-2; CDR3nt: TGTGCCAGCAGCTTGGATCCTCCGGATGGCTACACCTTC; CDR3aa: CASSLDPPDGYTF
abundance: NA; d_gene: NA; v_gene: TRBV5-8; j_gene: TRBJ1-2; CDR3nt: TGTGCCAGCAGCACCAGGAACTATGGCTACACCTTC; CDR3aa: CASSTRNYGYTF
abundance: NA; d_gene: TRBD1; v_gene: TRBV28; j_gene: TRBJ1-4; CDR3nt: TGTGCCAGCAGCCCACAGGGGGCGCGAGAAAAACTGTTTTTT; CDR3aa: CASSPQGAREKLFF
abundance: NA; d_gene: TRBD2; v_gene: TRBV5-1; j_gene: TRBJ2-3; CDR3nt: TGCGCCAGCAGCTTGATTAGCGGGGGGGCAGATACGCAGTATTTT; CDR3aa: CASSLISGGADTQYF
abundance: NA; d_gene: NA; v_gene: TRBV6-5; j_gene: TRBJ1-2; CDR3nt: TGTGCCAGCAGTTACCGGGTAGGGGCTGATGGCTACACCTTC; CDR3aa: CASSYRVGADGYTF
abundance: NA; d_gene: TRBD1; v_gene: TRBV7-8; j_gene: TRBJ2-7; CDR3nt: TGTGCCAGCAGCCGATATCAGGGGGTTTTCTACGAGCAGTACTTC; CDR3aa: CASSRYQGVFYEQYF
abundance: NA; d_gene: TRBD2; v_gene: TRBV28; j_gene: TRBJ2-3; CDR3nt: TGTGCCAGCAGTTTGCCGGGCGGGGGATACTCTGGGGGCACAGATACGCAGTATTTT; CDR3aa: CASSLPGGGYSGGTDTQYF
abundance: NA; d_gene: TRBD1; v_gene: TRBV10-3; j_gene: TRBJ1-5; CDR3nt: TGTGCCATCAGTGGAAACAGGGGGAGGAATCAGCCCCAGCATTTT; CDR3aa: CAISGNRGRNQPQHF
abundance: NA; d_gene: NA; v_gene: TRBV7-8; j_gene: TRBJ1-1; CDR3nt: TGTGCCAGCACCCCCAGGGTAGAGTTTAACACTGAAGCTTTCTTT; CDR3aa: CASTPRVEFNTEAFF
abundance: NA; d_gene: TRBD1; v_gene: TRBV10-1; j_gene: TRBJ2-2; CDR3nt: TGCGCCAGCAGTGAGTCTAGGACAGGGTTCACCGGGGAGCTGTTTTTT; CDR3aa: CASSESRTGFTGELFF
abundance: NA; d_gene: NA; v_gene: TRBV29-1; j_gene: TRBJ1-3; CDR3nt: TGCAGCGTTGACGCCGGCTCTGGAAACACCATATATTTT; CDR3aa: CSVDAGSGNTIYF
abundance: NA; d_gene: TRBD1; v_gene: TRBV28; j_gene: TRBJ2-5; CDR3nt: TGTGCCAGCAGTACAGGGGGTGAGACCCAGTACTTC; CDR3aa: CASSTGGETQYF
abundance: NA; d_gene: TRBD1; v_gene: TRBV10-3; j_gene: TRBJ1-3; CDR3nt: TGTGCCATCGGGGGACAGGGCTTCGGTGGAAACACCATATATTTT; CDR3aa: CAIGGQGFGGNTIYF
abundance: NA; d_gene: TRBD1; v_gene: TRBV30; j_gene: TRBJ2-7; CDR3nt: TGTGCCTGGAGTGTAGGACAGGGGGATTACGAGCAGTACTTC; CDR3aa: CAWSVGQGDYEQYF
abundance: once; d_gene: NA; v_gene: TRBV4-2; j_gene: TRBJ1-1; CDR3nt: TGTGCCAGCAGCCAAGACCCCCGCTCTAATGAAGCTTTCTTT; CDR3aa: CASSQDPRSNEAFF
abundance: NA; d_gene: TRBD2; v_gene: TRBV4-1; j_gene: TRBJ2-1; CDR3nt: TGCGCCAGCAGCCAACTAGCGGGAGGGAACAATGAGCAGTTCTTC; CDR3aa: CASSQLAGGNNEQFF
abundance: NA; d_gene: TRBD2; v_gene: TRBV29-1; j_gene: TRBJ2-2; CDR3nt: TGCAGTGGGGGGGGGAATGCGAACACCGGGGAGCTGTTTTTT; CDR3aa: CSGGGNANTGELFF
abundance: NA; d_gene: NA; v_gene: TRBV5-1; j_gene: TRBJ2-5; CDR3nt: TGCGCCAGCAGCAGGGACACACCTGACCGAGAGACCCAGTACTTC; CDR3aa: CASSRDTPDRETQYF
abundance: few; d_gene: TRBD1; v_gene: TRBV4-1; j_gene: TRBJ1-4; CDR3nt: TGCGCCAGCAGCCGCCTGATACAGGGGGAGAAACTGTTTTTT; CDR3aa: CASSRLIQGEKLFF
abundance: NA; d_gene: NA; v_gene: TRBV10-1; j_gene: TRBJ2-1; CDR3nt: TGCGCCAGCAGTGGCCAGCTAGGCAATGAGCAGTTCTTC; CDR3aa: CASSGQLGNEQFF
abundance: NA; d_gene: TRBD1; v_gene: TRBV19; j_gene: TRBJ2-5; CDR3nt: TGTGCCAGTAGTTCCACAGGGGGCGCAGACGAGACCCAGTACTTC; CDR3aa: CASSSTGGADETQYF
abundance: NA; d_gene: TRBD2; v_gene: TRBV6-5; j_gene: TRBJ2-1; CDR3nt: TGTGCCAGCAGTTGGGAGGGTCCCTACAATGAGCAGTTCTTC; CDR3aa: CASSWEGPYNEQFF
abundance: NA; d_gene: NA; v_gene: TRBV5-1; j_gene: TRBJ2-3; CDR3nt: TGCGCCAGCAGCTTGGCCTCTGAGACAATCGGGAATACGCAGTATTTT; CDR3aa: CASSLASETIGNTQYF
abundance: NA; d_gene: NA; v_gene: TRBV1; j_gene: TRBJ2-1; CDR3nt: TGCACCAGCAGCCAAGAGTTACTAGCGCACAGTGAGCAGTTCTTC; CDR3aa: CTSSQELLAHSEQFF
abundance: few; d_gene: NA; v_gene: TRBV2; j_gene: TRBJ1-1; CDR3nt: TGTGCCATCTTGGATAGGACAAACGAAGCTTTCTTT; CDR3aa: CAILDRTNEAFF